This TCR beta chain originates from a study of blood T cells in healthy people across ages. Study background: Per two T cells, about one barcoded beta molecule was captured through template switching.

This clonotype was detected only a few times. What it binds is not known. The authors ran a second PCR of roughly 6 to 12 cycles using a sample-barcoded 5' primer and a J-beta primer mix. All samples yielded 2.5 million or more CDR3-containing paired-end reads. Each CDR3 protein is one row after TCRdb ran MiXCR on the 5' RACE reads. The sample contains 1.5 million to 2 million distinct CDR3 sequences, approximately 50% of which appear only once. There are 15 residues in the CDR3. V trimming: 6 bases; J trimming: 2 bases; junction bases outside the gene matches: 8. Germline CDR1 MNHNS, CDR2 SASEGT. Study outcomes and limitations: For the donors, CMV status was unknown and possibly confounded expanded clonotype changes. In older individuals, TCR beta diversity per million T cells was lower, falling roughly linearly with age.

The TCR originated in a woman between 35 and 50 years old in good health. The material sequenced was blood. The chain recombines TRBV6-1 with TRBJ2-3; 7 positions agree with TRBD1. The CDR3 nucleotides read TGTGCCAGCAGCCTACGGACAGGAGCCACAGATACGCAGTATTTT. Its protein product is CASSLRTGATDTQYF.